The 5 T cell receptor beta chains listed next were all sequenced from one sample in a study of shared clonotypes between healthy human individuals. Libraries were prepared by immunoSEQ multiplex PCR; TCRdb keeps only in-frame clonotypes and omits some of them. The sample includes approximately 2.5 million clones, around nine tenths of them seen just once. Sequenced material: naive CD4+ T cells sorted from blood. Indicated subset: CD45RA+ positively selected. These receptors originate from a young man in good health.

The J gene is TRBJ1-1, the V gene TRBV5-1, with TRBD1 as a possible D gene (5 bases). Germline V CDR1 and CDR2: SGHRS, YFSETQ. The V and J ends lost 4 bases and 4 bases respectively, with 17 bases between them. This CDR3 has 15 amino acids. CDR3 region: CASSLTFTGLTEAFF. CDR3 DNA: TGCGCCAGCAGCCTGACTTTCACGGGGCTCACTGAAGCTTTCTTT. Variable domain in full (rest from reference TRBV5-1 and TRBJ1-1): KAGVTQTPRYLIKTRGQQVTLSCSPISGHRSVSWYQQTPGQGLQFLFEYFSETQRNKGNFPGRFSGRQFSNSRSEMNVSTLELGDSALYLCASSLTFTGLTEAFFGQGTRLTVV.

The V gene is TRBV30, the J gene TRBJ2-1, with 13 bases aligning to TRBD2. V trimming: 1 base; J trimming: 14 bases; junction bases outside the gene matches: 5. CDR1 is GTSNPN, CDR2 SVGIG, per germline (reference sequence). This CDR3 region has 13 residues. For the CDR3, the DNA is TGTGCCTGGAGTGCCGGACTAGCGGGGGAGAAGTTCTTC. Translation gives CAWSAGLAGEKFF.

This CDR3 reads CASSPTGGSNTEAFF. Here the CDR3 DNA reads TGCGCCAGCAGCCCGACAGGGGGTTCGAACACTGAAGCTTTCTTT. This chain links TRBV5-1 with TRBJ1-1, with 9 nucleotides matching TRBD1. CDR3 length: 15 residues. Germline values: CDR1 SGHRS, CDR2 YFSETQ. Unmatched junction bases numbered 5, after V lost 4 bases and J lost 1 base.

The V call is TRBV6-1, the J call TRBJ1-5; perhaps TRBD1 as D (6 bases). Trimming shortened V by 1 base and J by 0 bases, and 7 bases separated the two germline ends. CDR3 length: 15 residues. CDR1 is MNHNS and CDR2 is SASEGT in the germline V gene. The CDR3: CASSEGTVSNQPQHF. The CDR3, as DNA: TGTGCCAGCAGTGAAGGGACAGTTAGCAATCAGCCCCAGCATTTT.

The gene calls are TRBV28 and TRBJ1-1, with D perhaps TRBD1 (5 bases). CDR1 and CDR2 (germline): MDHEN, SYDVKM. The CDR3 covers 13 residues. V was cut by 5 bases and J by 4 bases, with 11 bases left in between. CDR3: CASSLGTFTEAFF. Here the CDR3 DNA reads TGTGCCAGCAGTCTAGGGACCTTCACTGAAGCTTTCTTT. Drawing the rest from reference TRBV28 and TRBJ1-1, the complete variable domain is DVKVTQSSRYLVKRTGEKVFLECVQDMDHENMFWYRQDPGLGLRLIYFSYDVKMKEKGDIPEGYSVSREKKERFSLILESASTNQTSMYLCASSLGTFTEAFFGQGTRLTVV.